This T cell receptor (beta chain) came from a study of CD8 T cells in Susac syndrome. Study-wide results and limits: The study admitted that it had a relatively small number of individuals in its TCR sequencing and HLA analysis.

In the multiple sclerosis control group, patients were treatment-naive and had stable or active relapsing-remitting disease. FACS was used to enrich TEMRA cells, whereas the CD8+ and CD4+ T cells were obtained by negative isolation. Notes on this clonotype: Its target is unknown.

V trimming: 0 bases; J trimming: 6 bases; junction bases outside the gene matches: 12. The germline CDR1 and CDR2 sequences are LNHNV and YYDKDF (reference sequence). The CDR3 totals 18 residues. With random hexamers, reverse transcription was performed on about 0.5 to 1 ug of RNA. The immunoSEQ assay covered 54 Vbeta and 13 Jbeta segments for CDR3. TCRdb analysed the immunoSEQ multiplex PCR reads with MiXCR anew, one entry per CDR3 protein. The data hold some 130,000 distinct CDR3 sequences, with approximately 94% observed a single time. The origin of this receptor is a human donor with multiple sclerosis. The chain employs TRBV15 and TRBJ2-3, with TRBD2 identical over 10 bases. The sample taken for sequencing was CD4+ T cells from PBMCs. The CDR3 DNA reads TGTGCCACCAGCAGAGACCGACGGGCTAGCGGGAGCGGTGATACGCAGTATTTT. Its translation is CATSRDRRASGSGDTQYF.